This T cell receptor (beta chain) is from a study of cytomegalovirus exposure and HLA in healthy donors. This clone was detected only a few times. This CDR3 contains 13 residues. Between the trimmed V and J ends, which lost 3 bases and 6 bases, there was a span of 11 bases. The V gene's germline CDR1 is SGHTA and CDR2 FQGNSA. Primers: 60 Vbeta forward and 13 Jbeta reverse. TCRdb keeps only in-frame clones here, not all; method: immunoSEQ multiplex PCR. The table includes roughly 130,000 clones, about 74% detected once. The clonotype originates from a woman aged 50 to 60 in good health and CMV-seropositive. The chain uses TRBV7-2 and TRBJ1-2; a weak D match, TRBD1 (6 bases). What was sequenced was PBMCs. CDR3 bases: TGTGCCAGCAGCTTCGGGAGGGACAATGGCTACACCTTC. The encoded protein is CASSFGRDNGYTF.